This T cell receptor beta chain came from a study of cytomegalovirus exposure and HLA in healthy donors. Overall study: The study's early data release held 80 million to 95 million unique TCRs from HLA-typed donors.

The study, taken as a whole, reports: The HLA-A and HLA-B alleles of most subjects were reportedly predicted accurately from TCR beta sequences. The majority of CMV-associated TCR beta chains were reported as apparently HLA-restricted in a later analysis.

Each of the donors was a healthy bone marrow donor. Germline V gene sequence: CDR1 GTSNPN, CDR2 SVGIG (reference sequence). V dropped 4 bases and J dropped 3; count of bases not matched to a gene: 10. This CDR3 region has 15 residues. On this clone: Antigen: not known.

Researchers ran the PCR with 60 Vbeta and 13 Jbeta primers. Method: immunoSEQ multiplex PCR; TCRdb's copy keeps in-frame clones and lacks some. The data contain 200,000 to 250,000 clones, 76% of them singletons. The sample was PBMCs. The clonotype originates from a man aged 18 to 29 in good health and CMV-seronegative. The rearrangement uses TRBV30 and TRBJ2-7, with 9 bases fitting TRBD2. This CDR3 reads CAWTLAGAPRYEQYF. The CDR3 bases are TGTGCCTGGACACTAGCGGGCGCCCCCCGCTACGAGCAGTACTTC.